A selection of T cell receptor beta chains follows, all from one sample in a study of T cells in Graves' hyperthyroidism and ophthalmopathy. TCRdb called the multiplex PCR reads again in MiXCR, with one record for every CDR3 protein. The sample consists of around 600,000 distinct CDR3 sequences, about 45% of them appearing once. The sample was peripheral blood or thyroid tissue (not recorded which). The source is an adult man with Graves' disease, either hyperthyroidism or ophthalmopathy (not recorded which). The CDR3 runs from the conserved cysteine through the conserved F or W. A D gene is named only where the DNA matches it firmly. Clone size, where shown, is once, few, many, or a class for clones that have expanded.

abundance	v_gene	d_gene	j_gene	CDR3aa	CDR3nt
.	TRBV10-3	TRBD1	TRBJ1-4	CAISESGQGTPTNEKLFF	TGTGCCATCAGTGAGTCGGGACAGGGTACCCCAACTAATGAAAAACTGTTTTTT
.	TRBV15	TRBD1	TRBJ2-7	CATSRVGTAYEQYF	TGTGCCACCAGCAGAGTGGGGACAGCCTACGAGCAGTACTTC
few	TRBV20-1	.	TRBJ1-1	CSASPLRNTEAFF	TGCAGTGCTAGCCCCTTGCGGAACACTGAAGCTTTCTTT
.	TRBV6-1	TRBD2	TRBJ2-7	CASSLGLAERSYEQYF	TGTGCCAGCAGTCTGGGACTAGCGGAGCGTTCCTACGAGCAGTACTTC
.	TRBV7-2	.	TRBJ2-2	CASSSQGANTGELFF	TGTGCCAGCAGCTCACAGGGTGCGAACACCGGGGAGCTGTTTTTT
many	TRBV10-3	.	TRBJ1-4	CAISDLGLQEKLFF	TGTGCCATCAGTGACCTAGGGCTACAAGAAAAACTGTTTTTT
.	TRBV19	.	TRBJ1-3	CATDAHSGNTIYF	TGTGCCACGGACGCACACTCTGGAAACACCATATATTTT
many	TRBV2	.	TRBJ1-1	CASIWTNTEAFF	TGTGCCAGCATATGGACGAACACTGAAGCTTTCTTT
few	TRBV20-1	TRBD2	TRBJ2-7	CSGPKLAGSYEQYF	TGCAGTGGCCCAAAACTAGCGGGCTCCTACGAGCAGTACTTC
.	TRBV6-6	TRBD2	TRBJ2-7	CASTPGLAGYEQYF	TGTGCCAGCACCCCGGGACTAGCGGGCTACGAGCAGTACTTC
.	TRBV2	.	TRBJ2-7	CASSEFGTESAYEQYF	TGTGCCAGCAGTGAATTCGGGACCGAAAGTGCCTACGAGCAGTACTTC
.	TRBV29-1	.	TRBJ1-2	CSVDRITAEGYTF	TGCAGCGTCGACAGGATCACCGCGGAGGGCTACACCTTC
many	TRBV7-2	.	TRBJ2-5	CASSSHVVETQYF	TGTGCCAGCAGCTCCCACGTGGTGGAGACCCAGTACTTC
.	TRBV19	.	TRBJ2-7	CASSILAGNEQYF	TGTGCCAGTAGTATCCTTGCCGGGAACGAGCAGTACTTC
.	TRBV7-9	TRBD2	TRBJ2-5	CASSEWRGGETQYF	TGTGCCAGCAGTGAATGGCGGGGGGGAGAGACCCAGTACTTC
.	TRBV13	.	TRBJ1-2	CASSPGAAYGYTF	TGTGCCAGCAGCCCCGGAGCGGCCTATGGCTACACCTTC
many	TRBV15	.	TRBJ1-6	CATSRSETAYNSPLHF	TGTGCCACCAGCAGGTCCGAGACAGCCTATAATTCACCCCTCCACTTT
.	TRBV25-1	.	TRBJ1-5	CASSPFGTRIFYSNQPQHF	TGTGCCAGCAGTCCCTTCGGGACAAGGATTTTTTATAGCAATCAGCCCCAGCATTTT
.	TRBV13	.	TRBJ2-5	CASSHWREQETQYF	TGTGCCAGCAGCCATTGGCGAGAACAAGAGACCCAGTACTTC
.	TRBV12-3/TRBV12-4	TRBD1	TRBJ1-2	CASSFLTGDGYTF	TGTGCCAGCAGTTTCCTGACAGGGGATGGCTACACCTTC
few	TRBV9	TRBD1	TRBJ1-1	CASSVQGAMNTEAFF	TGTGCCAGCAGCGTACAGGGGGCTATGAACACTGAAGCTTTCTTT
.	TRBV6-5	TRBD1	TRBJ1-2	CASTSPGQGAGNYGYTF	TGTGCCAGCACCTCCCCGGGACAGGGGGCTGGTAACTATGGCTACACCTTC
many	TRBV11-2	.	TRBJ2-2	CASSLMGSTGELFF	TGTGCCAGCAGCTTGATGGGGTCCACCGGGGAGCTGTTTTTT
few	TRBV5-1	.	TRBJ2-7	CASSPLNSRGYEQYF	TGCGCCAGCAGCCCACTGAACAGCCGAGGGTACGAGCAGTACTTC
many	TRBV2	.	TRBJ1-5	CASSDRQIYSNQPQHF	TGTGCCAGCAGTGACCGCCAGATTTATAGCAATCAGCCCCAGCATTTT
.	TRBV7-6	TRBD1	TRBJ2-6	CASSATQTGGVPGANVLTF	TGTGCCAGCAGCGCCACTCAGACAGGGGGAGTTCCTGGGGCCAACGTCCTGACTTTC
many	TRBV7-2	TRBD1	TRBJ2-5	CASSLDAGGSETQYF	TGTGCCAGCAGCTTAGATGCAGGGGGCTCAGAGACCCAGTACTTC
.	TRBV24-1	TRBD1	TRBJ1-2	CATSDRGTGYTF	TGTGCCACCAGTGACCGCGGGACAGGGTACACCTTC
.	TRBV10-1	TRBD2	TRBJ2-7	CASSFGLAGGHEQYF	TGTGCCAGCAGCTTTGGACTAGCGGGAGGCCACGAGCAGTACTTC
.	TRBV5-1	TRBD1	TRBJ1-1	CASSLGGQGFDAFF	TGCGCCAGCAGCTTGGGGGGACAGGGGTTTGACGCTTTCTTT
.	TRBV5-1	.	TRBJ2-7	CASSLEGGRWGYEQYF	TGCGCCAGCAGCTTGGAGGGAGGCCGATGGGGCTACGAGCAGTACTTC
.	TRBV25-1	.	TRBJ1-1	CASSRDIYTEAFF	TGTGCCAGCAGTAGGGACATTTACACTGAAGCTTTCTTT
few	TRBV7-9	.	TRBJ1-1	CASSLGPGSENTEAFF	TGTGCCAGCAGCTTAGGACCGGGCTCTGAGAACACTGAAGCTTTCTTT
.	TRBV30	.	TRBJ1-3	CAWTQGFSGNTIYF	TGTGCCTGGACTCAGGGCTTCTCTGGAAACACCATATATTTT
many	TRBV20-1	.	TRBJ1-4	CSARDRTVELFF	TGCAGTGCTAGAGATCGGACGGTGGAACTGTTTTTT
.	TRBV7-3	TRBD1	TRBJ1-6	CASRFGTGQGSPLHF	TGTGCCAGCAGGTTCGGGACAGGCCAGGGTTCACCCCTCCACTTT
few	TRBV7-9	TRBD1	TRBJ1-1	CASSPRTGSNTEAFF	TGTGCCAGCAGCCCTAGGACAGGGTCGAACACTGAAGCTTTCTTT
.	TRBV20-1	.	TRBJ1-5	CSARDGGLSNQPQHF	TGCAGTGCTAGAGATGGGGGCTTAAGTAATCAGCCCCAGCATTTT
.	TRBV5-6	.	TRBJ2-2	CASMDGHAVTGELFF	TGTGCCAGCATGGATGGACACGCAGTGACCGGGGAGCTGTTTTTT
many	TRBV20-1	.	TRBJ1-6	CSASLLRPNSPLHF	TGCAGTGCTAGTTTGCTGCGCCCTAATTCACCCCTCCACTTT
.	TRBV7-8	TRBD1	TRBJ2-7	CASYGTGDEQYF	TGTGCCAGCTACGGGACAGGGGACGAGCAGTACTTC